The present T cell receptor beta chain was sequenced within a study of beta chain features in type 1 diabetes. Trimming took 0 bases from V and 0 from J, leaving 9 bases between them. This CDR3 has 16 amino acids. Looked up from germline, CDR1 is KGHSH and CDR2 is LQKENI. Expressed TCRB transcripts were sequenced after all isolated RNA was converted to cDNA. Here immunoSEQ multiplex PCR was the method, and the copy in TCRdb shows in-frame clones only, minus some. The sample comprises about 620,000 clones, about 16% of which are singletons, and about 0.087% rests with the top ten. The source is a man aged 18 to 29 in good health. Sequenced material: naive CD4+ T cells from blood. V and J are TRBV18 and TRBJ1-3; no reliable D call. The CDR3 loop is CASSPPLSFSGNTIYF. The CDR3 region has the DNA TGTGCCAGCTCACCACCTTTGTCTTTCTCTGGAAACACCATATATTTT. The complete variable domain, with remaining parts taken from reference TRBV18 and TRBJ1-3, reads NAGVMQNPRHLVRRRGQEARLRCSPMKGHSHVYWYRQLPEEGLKFMVYLQKENIIDESGMPKERFSAEFPKEGPSILRIQQVVRGDSAAYFCASSPPLSFSGNTIYFGEGSWLTVV.